The TCR beta chain under discussion was sequenced for a study of memory CD4+ T cells and cytomegalovirus serostatus. Whole-study context: Healthy Belgian adult donors included nine or ten CMV-positive and around 25 CMV-negative people.

A note on this clone: The target antigen is unknown.

In the authors' workflow: After removing out-of-frame reads, around 2 million distinct TCRbeta sequences remained. Measured with immunoSEQ multiplex PCR; TCRdb has only the in-frame clones, and not every one. That table furnishes V, J and clone size, whereas the DNA furnished D and trimming. The sample contains approximately 74,000 clones, about 80% of which appear only once. Study outcomes and limitations: Repertoires predicted CMV serostatus with median bootstrapped AUC of approximately 0.94.

V was trimmed by 3 bases and J by 5 bases, leaving 16 bases between them. The CDR3 length is 15 residues. Germline V lookup: CDR1 MDHEN, CDR2 SYDVKM. Single viable CD3+CD4+CD8-CD45RO+ cells were sorted as the memory CD4+ T cells. This clonotype was sampled from an adult in good health and CMV-seropositive. The chain uses TRBV28 and TRBJ1-1; D may be TRBD1 (5 bases). Material for sequencing was memory CD4+ T cells from blood. CDR3 in amino acids: CASSFGEGRVTEAFF. The CDR3 coding sequence is TGTGCCAGCAGTTTTGGGGAGGGCAGGGTGACTGAAGCTTTCTTT.